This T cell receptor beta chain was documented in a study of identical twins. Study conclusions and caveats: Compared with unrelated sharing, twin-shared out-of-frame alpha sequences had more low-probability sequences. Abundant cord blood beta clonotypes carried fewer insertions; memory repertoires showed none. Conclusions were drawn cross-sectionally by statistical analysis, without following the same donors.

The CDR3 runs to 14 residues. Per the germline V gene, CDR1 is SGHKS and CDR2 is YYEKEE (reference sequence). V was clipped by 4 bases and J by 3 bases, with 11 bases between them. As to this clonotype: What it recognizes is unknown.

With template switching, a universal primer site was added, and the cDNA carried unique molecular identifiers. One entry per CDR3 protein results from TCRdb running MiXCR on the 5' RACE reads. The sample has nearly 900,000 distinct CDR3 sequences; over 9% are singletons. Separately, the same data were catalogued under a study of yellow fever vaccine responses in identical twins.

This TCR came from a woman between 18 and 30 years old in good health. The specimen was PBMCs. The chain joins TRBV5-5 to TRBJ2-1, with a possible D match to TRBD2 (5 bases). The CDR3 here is CASSIGLLYNEQFF. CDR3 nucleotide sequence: TGTGCCAGCAGCATAGGACTCCTCTACAATGAGCAGTTCTTC.